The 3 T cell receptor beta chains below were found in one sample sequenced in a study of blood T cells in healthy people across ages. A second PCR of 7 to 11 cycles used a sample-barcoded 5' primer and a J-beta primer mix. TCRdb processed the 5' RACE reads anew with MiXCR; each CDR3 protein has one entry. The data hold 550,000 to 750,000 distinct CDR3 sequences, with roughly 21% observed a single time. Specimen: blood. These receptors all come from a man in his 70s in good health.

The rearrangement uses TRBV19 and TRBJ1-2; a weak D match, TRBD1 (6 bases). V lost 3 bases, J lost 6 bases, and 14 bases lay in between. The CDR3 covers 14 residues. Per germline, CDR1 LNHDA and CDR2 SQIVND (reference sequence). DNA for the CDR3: TGTGCCAGTAGTATCTGGGGGACAAAGAATGGCTACACCTTC. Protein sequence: CASSIWGTKNGYTF.

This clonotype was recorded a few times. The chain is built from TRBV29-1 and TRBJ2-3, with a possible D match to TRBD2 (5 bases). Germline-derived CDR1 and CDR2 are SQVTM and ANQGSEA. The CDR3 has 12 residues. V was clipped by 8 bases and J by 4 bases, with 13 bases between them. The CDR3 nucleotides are TGCAGCACGAGGGCCAGCCCAGATACGCAGTATTTT. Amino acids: CSTRASPDTQYF.

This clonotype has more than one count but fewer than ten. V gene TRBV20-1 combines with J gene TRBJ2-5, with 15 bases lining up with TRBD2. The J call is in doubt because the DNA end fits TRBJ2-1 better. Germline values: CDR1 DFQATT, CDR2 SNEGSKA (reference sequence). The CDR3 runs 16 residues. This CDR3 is CSARGTSGRVNPEQFF. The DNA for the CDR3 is TGCAGTGCTAGAGGGACTAGCGGGAGGGTAAATCCTGAGCAGTTCTTC.